The 27 T cell receptor beta chains below all came from one sample that was sequenced in a study of T cell responses to AZD1222 COVID-19 vaccine (dated by TCRdb to the early 2020s). Receptors were amplified or captured by the immunoSEQ multiplex PCR assay. TCRdb took over this immuneACCESS table, retaining in-frame rearrangements with V and J assigned. Such tables are incomplete; in checked studies, under half of the missing clones stem from an unresolved V gene, and the remainder is unexplained. Across this sample there are about 180,000 clones, with around 90% seen only once. Clones ranked in the top ten supply 2% to 3% of the sample. Explained via the paper, the time point label denotes: baseline before first vaccination. The sequencing here drew on peripheral blood, taken on day 0 of AZD1222 vaccination. Receptors were obtained from an adult in good health.

V and J are TRBV12-2 and TRBJ2-7; the table's D gene call, TRBD2, was not cross checked with the DNA. TRBV12-2 counts as a pseudogene. This CDR3 has 17 residues. The CDR3 loop reads CASRLGLLREESHEQYF. CDR3 in DNA: TGTGCAAGTCGCTTAGGTTTACTACGCGAGGAATCCCACGAGCAGTACTTC.

This rearrangement joins TRBV3-1 (or the pseudogene TRBV3-2) to TRBJ1-3; D is unclear. The CDR3 covers 14 residues. Germline V gives CDR1 LGHDT, CDR2 YNNKEL (reference sequence). V was cut by 4 bases and J by 4 bases, with 11 bases left in between. The CDR3 DNA reads as TGTGCCAGCAGCCTACAGTTTTACGGAAACACCATATATTTT. This gives the protein CASSLQFYGNTIYF.

This clone was seen only once. The chain has TRBV7-2 and TRBJ1-5; 9 bases align to TRBD1. Germline CDR1 reads SGHTA; CDR2 reads FQGNSA. The CDR3 covers 14 residues. V lost 5 bases to trimming and J lost 8 bases; unmatched junction nucleotides: 7. CDR3 amino acids: CASSLGTGREPQHF. The CDR3 DNA reads as TGTGCCAGCAGCCTCGGGACAGGGAGAGAGCCCCAGCATTTT.

The V and J genes are TRBV19 and TRBJ2-1; no definite D call. CDR1 is LNHDA, CDR2 SQIVND, per germline (reference sequence). This CDR3 is 14 amino acids long. Trimming pared 7 bases from V and 4 bases from J, leaving 14 bases between. CDR3 sequence (DNA): TGTGCCAGTAAGGTGGACCACATGTACAATGAGCAGTTCTTC. As protein: CASKVDHMYNEQFF. Complete variable domain (other parts from reference TRBV19 and TRBJ2-1): DGGITQSPKYLFRKEGQNVTLSCEQNLNHDAMYWYRQDPGQGLRLIYYSQIVNDFQKGDIAEGYSVSREKKESFPLTVTSAQKNPTAFYLCASKVDHMYNEQFFGPGTRLTVL.

The genes are TRBV5-1 and TRBJ2-1; TRBD2 might be the D (7 bases). Germline CDR1 and CDR2: SGHRS and YFSETQ. There are 16 residues in the CDR3. V lost 4 bases and J lost 0, with 14 bases in between. The CDR3 DNA follows: TGCGCCAGCAGCCCGGGGGGCAGAGTCTCCTACAATGAGCAGTTCTTC. Translating gives CASSPGGRVSYNEQFF.

The rearrangement joins TRBV18 to TRBJ1-1; possibly TRBD1 for D (5 bases). The length of the CDR3 is 16 residues. Germline values: CDR1 KGHSH, CDR2 LQKENI. V lost 5 bases and J 0 bases, leaving 16 bases between the germline ends. CDR3 DNA: TGTGCCAGCTCATCACGGGACGGATTCATGAACACTGAAGCTTTCTTT. Its protein is CASSSRDGFMNTEAFF.

The gene calls are TRBV19 and TRBJ2-7; TRBD2 is a possible D gene (6 bases). CDR1 and CDR2 from the germline V gene are LNHDA and SQIVND (reference sequence). This CDR3 region has 16 residues. V lost 5 bases to trimming and J lost 0 bases, with 17 bases between them. The CDR3 DNA sequence: TGTGCCAGTAGTCCGCTCGGGCGGGATGGCTCCTACGAGCAGTACTTC. Protein: CASSPLGRDGSYEQYF.

J is TRBJ1-1 and V is TRBV2; 7 nucleotides match TRBD1. V was pared by 5 bases and J by 1 base, with 7 bases of the junction left unmatched. Germline CDR1 is SNHLY and CDR2 is FYNNEI. CDR3 length: 15 amino acids. CDR3 DNA sequence: TGTGCCAGCAGTCCTAAACAGGGGTCGAACACTGAAGCTTTCTTT. Translation: CASSPKQGSNTEAFF.

The count of this clone is one. J is TRBJ1-2 and V is TRBV5-4; no firm D call. CDR1 is SGHNT, CDR2 YYREEE, per germline (reference sequence). The CDR3 runs to 14 residues. Deletions cut 4 bases from V and 4 bases from J, with 14 bases between. CDR3 DNA sequence: TGTGCCAGCAGCGCGGCCAGTTCGGCCTATGGCTACACCTTC. It encodes CASSAASSAYGYTF.

This chain uses TRBV29-1 with TRBJ1-5, with D possibly being TRBD1 (6 bases). With 7 bases removed from V and 3 bases from J, the gap between germline ends came to 10 bases. Germline V gene data show CDR1 as SQVTM and CDR2 as ANQGSEA. This CDR3 region has 12 residues. CDR3 nucleotide sequence: TGCAGCGCAGGGGACTCCAATCAGCCCCAGCATTTT. Its protein is CSAGDSNQPQHF.

This chain links TRBV10-1 with TRBJ1-1; TRBD1 matches at 7 bases. The CDR3 runs 14 residues. The ends lost 4 bases at V and 6 bases at J; junction bases unmatched: 8. Germline CDR1 and CDR2: WNHNN and SYGVQD (reference sequence). The CDR3 spells CASSGRQGVAEAFF. The CDR3 region has the DNA TGCGCCAGCAGTGGTAGACAGGGAGTCGCTGAAGCTTTCTTT.

The chain couples TRBV2 to TRBJ2-1; either TRBD1 or TRBD2 may supply D (5 bases each). CDR1 SNHLY and CDR2 FYNNEI come from the germline V gene. The length of the CDR3 is 12 residues. V gave up 4 bases and J gave up 8 bases, with 9 bases separating them. In nucleotides, the CDR3 is TGTGCCAGCAGTGGAGGGGCGGATGAGCAGTTCTTC. Translation: CASSGGADEQFF.

CDR3 loop: CASSESGENTEAFF. Here the CDR3 DNA reads TGTGCCAGCAGTGAAAGTGGCGAGAACACTGAAGCTTTCTTT. J is TRBJ1-1 and V is TRBV6-1; D gene unclear. Per germline, CDR1 MNHNS and CDR2 SASEGT. This CDR3 comprises 14 residues. Trimming stripped 2 bases from V and 1 base from J, with 8 bases between.

In its sample, this clone was seen once. The chain couples TRBV10-2 to TRBJ1-2, with D uncertain. The CDR3 is 15 residues long. The V gene's germline CDR1 is WSHSY and CDR2 SAAADI. V lost 1 base and J 4 bases, leaving 13 bases between the germline ends. Here the CDR3 DNA reads TGCGCCAGCAGTGAGTGGGCGGCGGGTGGCTATGGCTACACCTTC. Translated, it gives CASSEWAAGGYGYTF.

This CDR3 is CASSHRLDRNYEQYF. CDR3 coding DNA: TGCGCCAGCAGTCACAGATTGGACAGGAACTACGAGCAGTACTTC. The chain uses TRBV23-1 and TRBJ2-7; TRBD1 aligns across 7 bases. TRBV23-1 is recorded as an ORF, its role being uncertain. The V and J ends lost 3 bases and 3 bases, in that order; junction bases with no gene match: 8. The CDR3 spans 15 residues.

The rearrangement uses TRBV7-9 and TRBJ1-5; D possibly corresponds to TRBD1 (5 bases). Germline values: CDR1 SEHNR, CDR2 FQNEAQ (reference sequence). The ends were cut back, 2 bases at V and 8 bases at J, with 10 bases in the middle. The CDR3 is 13 residues long. The CDR3 nucleotides read TGTGCCAGCAGCTTATACCAGGGCGAGCCCCAGCATTTT. Its translation is CASSLYQGEPQHF.

This clone occurred once. The chain recombines TRBV6-1 with TRBJ2-1; D gene ambiguous. The CDR3 has 11 residues. The germline V gene has CDR1 MNHNS and CDR2 SASEGT. V lost 2 bases and J 10 bases, leaving 6 bases between the germline ends. The CDR3 here is CASSEIWEQFF. As DNA, the CDR3 is TGTGCCAGCAGTGAAATTTGGGAGCAGTTCTTC.

This chain links TRBV7-6 with TRBJ1-1; D is unclear. Per germline, CDR1 SGHVS and CDR2 FNYEAQ. The CDR3 runs to 15 residues. The germline V and J ends were trimmed by 2 bases and 1 base, with 11 bases remaining between them. CDR3 protein: CASSLQSNRNTEAFF. The CDR3 coding sequence is TGTGCCAGCAGCTTACAATCAAACAGGAACACTGAAGCTTTCTTT.

The genes are TRBV18 and TRBJ2-7, with TRBD1 matching over 8 bases. V lost 3 bases, J lost 4 bases, and 5 bases stayed unmatched. The CDR3 contains 14 residues. The germline V gene has CDR1 KGHSH and CDR2 LQKENI. The CDR3 nucleotides are TGTGCCAGCTCACCCCAGGGGGCAGAGTACGAGCAGTACTTC. Its translation: CASSPQGAEYEQYF.

The chain couples TRBV18 to TRBJ1-1, with 8 bases matching TRBD1. Per the germline V gene, CDR1 is KGHSH and CDR2 is LQKENI. The V and J ends lost 3 bases and 12 bases, in that order; junction bases with no gene match: 12. The CDR3 covers 14 residues. The CDR3 spells CASSPPRGQGETFF. The CDR3 DNA sequence: TGTGCCAGCTCACCGCCCCGTGGACAGGGAGAAACTTTCTTT.

The gene calls are TRBV5-8 and TRBJ1-1; TRBD1 matches 7 bases. V gave up 4 bases and J gave up 5 bases; unmatched junction bases: 11. This CDR3 has 15 amino acids. CDR1 SGHTS and CDR2 YDEGEE come from the germline V gene. CDR3 protein: CASSQTGYQETEAFF. In DNA form, the CDR3 reads TGTGCCAGCAGCCAGACAGGGTATCAAGAGACTGAAGCTTTCTTT.

The chain has TRBV7-9 and TRBJ2-7, with D uncertain. Trimming took off 3 bases at V and 4 bases at J, with 7 bases between the two ends. Germline CDR1 and CDR2: SEHNR and FQNEAQ (reference sequence). The CDR3 sequence is 12 residues long. The CDR3 DNA sequence: TGTGCCAGCAGCTTTTTTCCTTACGAGCAGTACTTC. Translation: CASSFFPYEQYF.

V gene TRBV5-1 combines with J gene TRBJ1-2; 9 bases agree with TRBD1. There are 14 residues in the CDR3. Per the germline V gene, CDR1 is SGHRS and CDR2 is YFSETQ. The trim removed 3 bases at V and 2 bases at J, leaving 2 bases unmatched. CDR3 nucleotides: TGCGCCAGCAGCTGGGGGACAGGGAACTATGGCTACACCTTC. Translation gives CASSWGTGNYGYTF.

This clone has more than one count but fewer than ten. The rearrangement links TRBV6-5 to TRBJ1-2, with D hard to call. V lost 9 bases and J lost 5, with 10 bases in between. The germline gives CDR1 MNHEY, CDR2 SVGAGI. The CDR3 contains 11 residues. CDR3 nucleotide sequence: TGTGCCAGTTGGTCGGGGTATGGCTACACCTTC. Translated, it gives CASWSGYGYTF.

This chain uses TRBV19 with TRBJ1-3; the D gene is possibly TRBD1 (5 bases). V was trimmed by 7 bases and J by 4 bases, leaving 17 bases between them. This CDR3 is built from 15 residues. Germline V CDR1 and CDR2: LNHDA, SQIVND (reference sequence). CDR3 DNA sequence: TGTGCCAGTACCACCTCCAGGGTTTCGGGAAACACCATATATTTT. It yields the protein CASTTSRVSGNTIYF.

The J gene is TRBJ2-2, the V gene TRBV3-1 (or the pseudogene TRBV3-2), with no clear D. Germline CDR1 LGHDT, CDR2 YNNKEL (reference sequence). Trimming cost V 4 bases and J 3 bases, with 9 bases left between them. The CDR3 is made up of 14 amino acids. The CDR3 nucleotides are TGTGCCAGCAGCCCCCGTGGGTACACCGGGGAGCTGTTTTTT. Translating gives CASSPRGYTGELFF.

The chain links TRBV7-9 to TRBJ2-5; 8 positions match TRBD1. The length of the CDR3 is 15 residues. CDR1 and CDR2 (germline): SEHNR, FQNEAQ (reference sequence). Germline trimming cut 7 bases from V and 3 bases from J; bases unmatched to any gene: 10. For the CDR3, the DNA is TGTGCCAGCACCTCAACCGGGACAGGAAAAGAGACCCAGTACTTC. Translating gives CASTSTGTGKETQYF. Variable domain in full (rest from reference TRBV7-9 and TRBJ2-5): DTGVSQNPRHKITKRGQNVTFRCDPISEHNRLYWYRQTLGQGPEFLTYFQNEAQLEKSRLLSDRFSAERPKGSFSTLEIQRTEQGDSAMYLCASTSTGTGKETQYFGPGTRLLVL.